This T cell receptor beta chain was identified in a study of OX40 agonist ivuxolimab in advanced cancers. Whole-study results and caveats: Expanded clones belonging to CD8+ T cells outnumbered, on average, those of CD4+.

V lost 6 bases and J lost 3, with 14 bases in between. Germline V lookup: CDR1 MDHEN, CDR2 SYDVKM. The CDR3 length is 14 residues. Concerning this clone: Its antigen is not known.

Only in-frame clones appear in the TCRdb table, and some are missing; sequencing was by immunoSEQ multiplex PCR. The sample shows about 81,000 clones, roughly 91% of them seen only once. The chain links TRBV28 to TRBJ1-2; D unclear. The sequence was obtained from an adult with an advanced solid tumor such as melanoma, head and neck, liver or kidney cancer. Specimen: CD4+ or CD8+ T cells sorted from blood, collected in a trial of the OX40 agonist ivuxolimab. Here the CDR3 DNA reads TGTGCCAGCAGAAAACTCGGCACTGACTATGGCTACACCTTC. This encodes CASRKLGTDYGYTF.